The 18 T cell receptor beta chains reported below all come from one sample, sequenced in a study of cytomegalovirus exposure and HLA in healthy donors. The study ran its PCR with 60 Vbeta and 13 Jbeta primers. The data were produced by immunoSEQ multiplex PCR, yet TCRdb's version contains in-frame clones alone and is incomplete. This table holds under 30,000 clones, about four fifths found once. The specimen sequenced was PBMCs. The receptor source for this set is a male donor in good health and CMV-seronegative.

The CDR3 reads CASSADTSGLSYEQYF. For the CDR3, the DNA is TGTGCCAGTAGTGCCGACACTAGCGGGCTCTCCTACGAGCAGTACTTC. This chain uses TRBV19 with TRBJ2-7; 9 bases fit TRBD2. Germline CDR1 and CDR2: LNHDA and SQIVND (reference sequence). With 5 bases clipped from V and 0 bases from J, the junction kept 8 bases outside the gene matches. The CDR3 length is 16 residues.

The sample holds one count of this clone. The genes are TRBV6-5 and TRBJ2-1; maybe TRBD1 (6 bases). V lost 2 bases to trimming and J lost 8 bases, with 13 bases between them. Per the germline V gene, CDR1 is MNHEY and CDR2 is SVGAGI. The CDR3 length is 14 residues. The CDR3 here is CASSYASPGDEQFF. The CDR3, as DNA: TGTGCCAGCAGTTACGCCTCCCCAGGGGATGAGCAGTTCTTC.

This clone has a single count. J is TRBJ2-3 and V is TRBV19; perhaps TRBD2 as D (6 bases). Germline V CDR1 and CDR2: LNHDA, SQIVND (reference sequence). The CDR3 has 15 residues. The ends were cut back, 3 bases at V and 12 bases at J, with 22 bases in the middle. CDR3: CASSIIVAAGTGQYF. The CDR3 DNA reads TGTGCCAGTAGTATTATAGTAGCGGCAGGAACGGGTCAGTATTTT.

This sequence joins TRBV2 and TRBJ2-1; a possible D gene is TRBD2 (8 bases). Trimming cost V 3 bases and J 0 bases, with 18 bases left between them. CDR3 length equals 18 residues. Per germline, CDR1 SNHLY and CDR2 FYNNEI. CDR3 protein: CASSDKKQGTSSYNEQFF. In nucleotides, the CDR3 is TGTGCCAGCAGTGATAAGAAACAGGGGACTAGCTCCTACAATGAGCAGTTCTTC. Full variable domain (remainder filled in from reference TRBV2 and TRBJ2-1): EPEVTQTPSHQVTQMGQEVILRCVPISNHLYFYWYRQILGQKVEFLVSFYNNEISEKSEIFDDQFSVERPDGSNFTLKIRSTKLEDSAMYFCASSDKKQGTSSYNEQFFGPGTRLTVL.

This clone showed up just a few times. The chain recombines TRBV6-5 with TRBJ1-5, with D possibly being TRBD1 (5 bases). The germline CDR1 and CDR2 sequences are MNHEY and SVGAGI. The V end was cut by 5 bases, the J end by 2 bases, with 10 bases between. The length of the CDR3 is 14 residues. The CDR3 nucleotides are TGTGCCAGCAGTAAGGGAGGGGGCAATCAGCCCCAGCATTTT. It yields the protein CASSKGGGNQPQHF.

The V call is TRBV5-1, the J call TRBJ1-2; the match to TRBD1 covers 7 bases. The CDR3 sequence is 13 residues long. With V trimmed by 8 bases and J by 3 bases, 7 bases remained unmatched. Looked up from germline, CDR1 is SGHRS and CDR2 is YFSETQ. The CDR3 loop is CASGDREDYGYTF. CDR3 bases: TGCGCCAGTGGAGACAGGGAGGACTATGGCTACACCTTC.

This chain links TRBV5-1 with TRBJ2-2; 13 nucleotides match TRBD2. With V trimmed by 3 bases and J by 6 bases, 17 bases remained unmatched. Germline values: CDR1 SGHRS, CDR2 YFSETQ. This CDR3 region has 20 residues. As DNA, the CDR3 is TGCGCCAGCAGCTCGACAGGACTAGCGGGAGCGAACATGGCCGCCGGGGAGCTGTTTTTT. Amino acid sequence: CASSSTGLAGANMAAGELFF.

This clone was picked up a small number of times. This sequence joins TRBV6-6 and TRBJ2-1, with 8 bases fitting TRBD1. Germline lookup yields CDR1 MNHNY and CDR2 SVGAGI (reference sequence). There are 14 residues in the CDR3. Trimming at V came to 6 bases and at J to 7 bases, leaving 8 bases not matched to a gene. Here the CDR3 DNA reads TGTGCCAGCAGAGCTCCTCAGGGGGCGAATGAGCAGTTCTTC. It encodes CASRAPQGANEQFF.

J is TRBJ1-1 and V is TRBV4-2; 9 bases line up with TRBD1. Germline CDR1 LGHNA, CDR2 YNFKEQ. This CDR3 has 14 amino acids. The J segment lost 5 bases and the V segment lost 4 bases, leaving 5 bases of the junction unmatched. Written as DNA, the CDR3 is TGTGCCAGCAGCCCCGGGACAGGGCAAACTGAAGCTTTCTTT. Residues: CASSPGTGQTEAFF.

The J gene is TRBJ2-2, the V gene TRBV27; possible D gene TRBD2, 5 bases. Germline V CDR1 and CDR2: MNHEY, SMNVEV (reference sequence). The CDR3 has 13 amino acids. V was shortened by 5 bases and J by 6 bases, with 10 bases between the two germline ends. The chain's CDR3 is CASSPSWAGELFF. The CDR3 DNA follows: TGTGCCAGCAGTCCTAGCTGGGCCGGGGAGCTGTTTTTT.

The chain combines TRBV2 with TRBJ2-7; D possibly corresponds to TRBD2 (5 bases). Germline CDR1 and CDR2: SNHLY and FYNNEI. The CDR3 extends over 14 amino acids. Trimming left V 3 bases short and J 4 bases short, with 13 bases between. The CDR3 DNA is TGTGCCAGCAGTGAGCCCAGCGGACCTTACGAGCAGTACTTC. Protein product: CASSEPSGPYEQYF.

The chain employs TRBV29-1 and TRBJ1-1; D may be TRBD1 (6 bases). CDR1 SQVTM and CDR2 ANQGSEA come from the germline V gene. The CDR3 loop spans 12 amino acids. Trimming removed 5 bases at V and 1 base at J, with 8 bases between. The CDR3 coding sequence is TGCAGCGTTAGGGGGGGGAACACTGAAGCTTTCTTT. It codes for CSVRGGNTEAFF.

The chain has TRBV11-3 and TRBJ2-1; a weak D match, TRBD2 (5 bases). The germline V gene has CDR1 SGHNT and CDR2 YENEEA. V was shortened by 2 bases and J by 4 bases, with 6 bases between the two germline ends. CDR3 length equals 13 residues. In DNA, the CDR3 is TGTGCCAGCAGCTTACGGGGATACAATGAGCAGTTCTTC. Its protein product is CASSLRGYNEQFF.

Note on this clone: A junction boundary mismatches the germline segment, possibly from a read error. The genes are TRBV15 and TRBJ2-2, with TRBD1 as a possible D gene (6 bases). Per germline, CDR1 LNHNV and CDR2 YYDKDF (reference sequence). The CDR3 contains 14 residues. CDR3 bases: TGTGCCACCGGCAGGGGCTCCGACACCGGGGAGCTGTTTTTT. This sequence encodes CATGRGSDTGELFF.

Here the CDR3 reads CASTEGVPTYEQYF. CDR3 bases: TGTGCCAGCACCGAGGGTGTCCCGACCTACGAGCAGTACTTC. The chain recombines TRBV28 with TRBJ2-7; TRBD2 is a possible D gene (5 bases). Germline loops: CDR1 MDHEN, CDR2 SYDVKM. The CDR3 runs 14 residues. Trimming removed 7 bases from V and 2 bases from J, with 15 bases in between.

The chain is built from TRBV27 and TRBJ2-7, with TRBD1 matching over 9 bases. Trimming removed 3 bases from V and 8 bases from J; junction bases left unmatched: 11. In germline, CDR1 is MNHEY, CDR2 SMNVEV (reference sequence). The CDR3 runs to 15 residues. CDR3 DNA: TGTGCCAGCAGTTTTAAGGGACAGGGCGGGTACAAGCAGTACTTC. Protein product: CASSFKGQGGYKQYF.

This clone was detected once. This chain joins TRBV28 and TRBJ2-1; 10 nucleotides match TRBD1. This CDR3 has 15 amino acids. Germline V gene data show CDR1 as MDHEN and CDR2 as SYDVKM. The J segment lost 5 bases and the V segment lost 5 bases, leaving 6 bases of the junction unmatched. The CDR3, as DNA: TGTGCCAGCAGTCTAATCGGGACAGGGGACAATGAGCAGTTCTTC. Its translation: CASSLIGTGDNEQFF.

V gene TRBV9 combines with J gene TRBJ2-2; a possible D gene is TRBD2 (5 bases). The V and J ends lost 3 bases and 6 bases respectively, with 9 bases between them. This CDR3 comprises 13 residues. Germline assignment: CDR1 SGDLS and CDR2 YYNGEE. CDR3 residues: CASSAGFPGELFF. As DNA, the CDR3 is TGTGCCAGCAGCGCGGGATTCCCCGGGGAGCTGTTTTTT.